The next 32 T cell receptor beta chains were all read from a single sample in a study of blood T cell repertoires in COVID-19. The data were produced by immunoSEQ multiplex PCR, yet TCRdb's version contains in-frame clones alone and is incomplete. This sample has about 250,000 clones, with about 87% found just once. Sequenced sample: peripheral blood. The receptors shown here come from a woman aged 30 to 39 with COVID-19, enrolled during active disease.

The chain recombines TRBV27 with TRBJ1-1; the D gene is possibly TRBD1 (5 bases). The CDR3 is made up of 13 amino acids. Germline V gene sequence: CDR1 MNHEY, CDR2 SMNVEV (reference sequence). V was trimmed by 6 bases and J by 7 bases, leaving 15 bases between them. This CDR3 reads CASRRMGEVEAFF. As DNA, the CDR3 is TGTGCCAGCAGAAGGATGGGGGAGGTTGAAGCTTTCTTT.

V gene TRBV19 combines with J gene TRBJ2-2; possibly TRBD1 for D (5 bases). Germline V gives CDR1 LNHDA, CDR2 SQIVND (reference sequence). V lost 0 bases and J lost 8, with 19 bases in between. The CDR3 totals 17 residues. The CDR3 coding sequence is TGTGCCAGTAGTATAGATGCCCCTCTCTCGACAGCTGGGGAGCTGTTTTTT. It is translated as CASSIDAPLSTAGELFF.

The chain has TRBV5-1 and TRBJ2-5; 7 bases line up with TRBD1. Germline V gives CDR1 SGHRS, CDR2 YFSETQ. The V segment lost 3 bases and the J segment 4 bases; nucleotides outside the gene matches: 6. This CDR3 has 14 residues. CDR3 amino acids: CASSYDRAGETQYF. The CDR3 DNA follows: TGCGCCAGCAGCTACGACAGGGCGGGAGAGACCCAGTACTTC. Full variable domain (outside the CDR3, taken from reference TRBV5-1 and TRBJ2-5): KAGVTQTPRYLIKTRGQQVTLSCSPISGHRSVSWYQQTPGQGLQFLFEYFSETQRNKGNFPGRFSGRQFSNSRSEMNVSTLELGDSALYLCASSYDRAGETQYFGPGTRLLVL.

The rearrangement links TRBV3-1 (or the pseudogene TRBV3-2) to TRBJ2-1; 9 bases line up with TRBD2. There are 16 residues in the CDR3. From germline, CDR1 is LGHDT and CDR2 YNNKEL (reference sequence). V lost 0 bases, J lost 7 bases, and 7 bases stayed unmatched. In nucleotides, the CDR3 is TGTGCCAGCAGCCAAGATTTGAGCGGGAGGTGGAATGAGCAGTTCTTC. It codes for CASSQDLSGRWNEQFF.

This chain links TRBV10-3 with TRBJ1-2; TRBD1 aligns across 11 bases. The germline gives CDR1 ENHRY, CDR2 SYGVKD. Germline trimming cut 3 bases from V and 7 bases from J; bases unmatched to any gene: 16. There are 18 residues in the CDR3. This chain's CDR3 is CAISETLSRDRGIRGYTF. The CDR3 DNA reads TGTGCCATCAGTGAAACCTTATCCCGGGACAGGGGGATTCGTGGCTACACCTTC.

The chain recombines TRBV6-5 with TRBJ2-2; no clear D. Germline V CDR1 and CDR2: MNHEY, SVGAGI. Trimming removed 3 bases at V and 6 bases at J, with 11 bases between. The CDR3 runs to 14 residues. Written as DNA, the CDR3 is TGTGCCAGCAGTTATCGACTCATACCCGGGGAGCTGTTTTTT. Amino acids: CASSYRLIPGELFF.

J is TRBJ1-1 and V is TRBV27; D is possibly TRBD1 (6 bases). The CDR3 is 14 residues long. Germline assignment: CDR1 MNHEY and CDR2 SMNVEV (reference sequence). Trimming pared 5 bases from V and 7 bases from J, leaving 17 bases between. The CDR3 nucleotides read TGTGCCAGCAGTACACTGACAGGCCACATTGAAGCTTTCTTT. Protein product: CASSTLTGHIEAFF.

This rearrangement joins TRBV6-6 to TRBJ1-5; maybe TRBD1 (6 bases). Germline V gene lookup returns CDR1 MNHNY and CDR2 SVGAGI (reference sequence). V shed 8 bases and J shed 1 base, with 12 bases lying between them. This CDR3 has 14 residues. In DNA, the CDR3 is TGTGCCAGCTTTGGGGGGGCGAGCAATCAGCCCCAGCATTTT. This codes for CASFGGASNQPQHF.

The V gene is TRBV19, the J gene TRBJ2-1; 11 bases map to TRBD2. Losses at the gene ends were 6 bases for V and 3 bases for J; bases not matched to a gene: 4. CDR1 LNHDA and CDR2 SQIVND come from the germline V gene (reference sequence). The CDR3 is 15 residues long. The CDR3 here is CASRPLAGGYNEQFF. In DNA, the CDR3 is TGTGCCAGTAGGCCCCTAGCGGGGGGCTACAATGAGCAGTTCTTC.

The rearrangement links TRBV5-1 to TRBJ1-2; D might be TRBD1 (5 bases). The V gene's germline CDR1 is SGHRS and CDR2 YFSETQ. Trimming left V 4 bases short and J 3 bases short, with 13 bases between. CDR3 size: 14 residues. This CDR3 reads CASSQQDRYYGYTF. The CDR3 coding sequence is TGCGCCAGCAGCCAGCAAGACAGATACTATGGCTACACCTTC. Full variable domain (outside the CDR3, taken from reference TRBV5-1 and TRBJ1-2): KAGVTQTPRYLIKTRGQQVTLSCSPISGHRSVSWYQQTPGQGLQFLFEYFSETQRNKGNFPGRFSGRQFSNSRSEMNVSTLELGDSALYLCASSQQDRYYGYTFGSGTRLTVV.

V is TRBV29-1 and J is TRBJ1-1, with TRBD1 as a possible D gene (5 bases). Trimming left V 1 base short and J 5 bases short, with 11 bases between. Germline CDR1 and CDR2: SQVTM and ANQGSEA. The CDR3 spans 13 residues. DNA of the CDR3: TGCAGCGTTGAAGGCAGGGCGATGACTGAAGCTTTCTTT. Residues: CSVEGRAMTEAFF. Drawing the rest from reference TRBV29-1 and TRBJ1-1, the complete variable domain is SAVISQKPSRDICQRGTSLTIQCQVDSQVTMMFWYRQQPGQSLTLIATANQGSEATYESGFVIDKFPISRPNLTFSTLTVSNMSPEDSSIYLCSVEGRAMTEAFFGQGTRLTVV.

This rearrangement joins TRBV11-2 to TRBJ1-1; 8 nucleotides agree with TRBD1. Trimming at V came to 5 bases and at J to 4 bases, leaving 6 bases not matched to a gene. The CDR3 covers 14 residues. The V gene's germline CDR1 is SGHAT and CDR2 FQNNGV. The CDR3, as DNA: TGTGCCAGCAGCCTAACAGGGGGGGGCACTGAAGCTTTCTTT. Encoded protein: CASSLTGGGTEAFF.

The rearrangement joins TRBV9 to TRBJ2-1; a possible D gene is TRBD2 (6 bases). Germline V lookup: CDR1 SGDLS, CDR2 YYNGEE. V lost 2 bases and J 6 bases, leaving 12 bases between the germline ends. This CDR3 region has 14 residues. The DNA of the CDR3 is TGTGCCAGCAGCGTGAGGGACTTCCCCAATGAGCAGTTCTTC. It codes for CASSVRDFPNEQFF.

The genes are TRBV7-2 and TRBJ2-1; D gene uncertain. Germline values: CDR1 SGHTA, CDR2 FQGNSA. V lost 5 bases and J 4 bases, leaving 24 bases between the germline ends. The CDR3 length is 18 residues. In DNA, the CDR3 is TGTGCCAGCAGCCCCGCACCCGCCCTCCTGGCAGTATACAATGAGCAGTTCTTC. Its protein product is CASSPAPALLAVYNEQFF. The full variable domain, completed using reference TRBV7-2 and TRBJ2-1, is GAGVSQSPSNKVTEKGKDVELRCDPISGHTALYWYRQSLGQGLEFLIYFQGNSAPDKSGLPSDRFSAERTGGSVSTLTIQRTQQEDSAVYLCASSPAPALLAVYNEQFFGPGTRLTVL.

This clone was detected only once. The gene calls are TRBV2 and TRBJ2-7; 15 nucleotides line up with TRBD2. The ends lost 5 bases at V and 1 base at J; junction bases unmatched: 6. CDR3 length: 17 amino acids. CDR1 and CDR2 (germline): SNHLY, FYNNEI. The CDR3 is CASSFGLAGGRSYEQYF. CDR3 coding DNA: TGTGCCAGCAGTTTCGGACTAGCGGGGGGGAGGTCCTACGAGCAGTACTTC.

This sequence joins TRBV7-6 and TRBJ2-5; possible D gene TRBD1, 6 bases. The germline gives CDR1 SGHVS, CDR2 FNYEAQ. This CDR3 comprises 16 residues. The V gene lost 0 bases and the J gene lost 3 bases, with 14 bases spanning the gap. Here the CDR3 DNA reads TGTGCCAGCAGCTTAGCGGTTCCGCACAGGGAAGAGACCCAGTACTTC. This codes for CASSLAVPHREETQYF.

This clone appeared once. The chain links TRBV6-6 to TRBJ2-1; 16 positions agree with TRBD2. Germline CDR1 is MNHNY and CDR2 is SVGAGI (reference sequence). CDR3 length: 20 amino acids. J lost 0 bases, V lost 5 bases, and 10 bases had no gene match. CDR3 in amino acids: CASSPRQGLAGGSSYNEQFF. The CDR3 nucleotides read TGTGCCAGCAGTCCTCGCCAGGGACTAGCGGGGGGGAGCTCCTACAATGAGCAGTTCTTC.

Here the CDR3 reads CASSSPPGLAGGPTSYEQYF. CDR3 nucleotides: TGTGCCAGCAGCTCCCCCCCGGGACTAGCGGGGGGTCCGACCTCCTACGAGCAGTACTTC. The genes are TRBV7-6 and TRBJ2-7; TRBD2 matches at 15 bases. CDR3 length: 20 amino acids. V trimming: 4 bases; J trimming: 0 bases; junction bases outside the gene matches: 13. Germline lookup yields CDR1 SGHVS and CDR2 FNYEAQ.

The chain joins TRBV2 to TRBJ2-3, with 8 bases that match TRBD1. This CDR3 spans 18 amino acids. Germline CDR1 reads SNHLY; CDR2 reads FYNNEI. The ends lost 5 bases at V and 2 bases at J; junction bases unmatched: 15. CDR3 DNA sequence: TGTGCCAGCAGTCTGTCTAGGACAGGGAATATAGTCACAGATACGCAGTATTTT. This translates into CASSLSRTGNIVTDTQYF.

CDR3 nucleotides: TGTGCCAGCAGTGGGGGTAGCGGATACACAGATACGCAGTATTTT. Translation: CASSGGSGYTDTQYF. V and J are TRBV9 and TRBJ2-3; tentative D call: TRBD2 (6 bases). Germline V gene sequence: CDR1 SGDLS, CDR2 YYNGEE. Deletions cut 5 bases from V and 2 bases from J, with 15 bases between. The CDR3 has 15 residues.

This clone was observed a single time. V and J are TRBV5-1 and TRBJ2-6; D gene ambiguous. Germline V lookup: CDR1 SGHRS, CDR2 YFSETQ. This CDR3 contains 14 residues. Between the trimmed V and J ends, which lost 8 bases and 2 bases, there was a span of 11 bases. The CDR3 sequence: CASTEVTGANVLTF. CDR3 coding DNA: TGCGCCAGTACAGAAGTAACTGGGGCCAACGTCCTGACTTTC.

The chain couples TRBV18 to TRBJ2-7; no clear D. Germline V gene data show CDR1 as KGHSH and CDR2 as LQKENI. CDR3 size: 12 residues. V lost 3 bases and J 6 bases, leaving 9 bases between the germline ends. CDR3 sequence (DNA): TGTGCCAGCTCACCTACGCCCGGCGAGCAGTACTTC. Its protein product is CASSPTPGEQYF.

The J gene is TRBJ2-1, the V gene TRBV19, with TRBD2 identical over 8 bases. This CDR3 region has 16 residues. Germline assignment: CDR1 LNHDA and CDR2 SQIVND (reference sequence). The V and J ends lost 1 base and 9 bases, in that order; junction bases with no gene match: 11. Here the CDR3 reads CASSIAGVSGMSEQFF. CDR3 bases: TGTGCCAGTAGTATAGCGGGAGTTAGCGGGATGAGTGAGCAGTTCTTC.

This chain uses TRBV7-9 with TRBJ2-3, with 10 nucleotides matching TRBD2. CDR1 SEHNR and CDR2 FQNEAQ come from the germline V gene (reference sequence). This CDR3 is 18 amino acids long. V trimming: 8 bases; J trimming: 1 base; junction bases outside the gene matches: 15. As DNA, the CDR3 is TGTGCCAGCGATCAACTAGCGGGAAAGTGGCAGGGCACAGATACGCAGTATTTT. Translation gives CASDQLAGKWQGTDTQYF.

V usage is TRBV24-1 and J usage is TRBJ1-1; 7 bases line up with TRBD1. There are 15 residues in the CDR3. Germline-derived CDR1 and CDR2 are KGHDR and SFDVKD. J lost 4 bases, V lost 2 bases, and 6 bases had no gene match. The CDR3 loop reads CATSDYTTGPTEAFF. CDR3 sequence (DNA): TGTGCCACCAGTGATTATACGACAGGGCCCACTGAAGCTTTCTTT.

This chain joins TRBV28 and TRBJ2-5, with D perhaps matching TRBD1 (6 bases). Between the trimmed V and J ends, which lost 6 bases and 0 bases, there was a span of 14 bases. There are 15 residues in the CDR3. Germline loops: CDR1 MDHEN, CDR2 SYDVKM. Written as DNA, the CDR3 is TGTGCCAGCAGCCCAGGGGCCAGCGACCAAGAGACCCAGTACTTC. Translating gives CASSPGASDQETQYF.

This rearrangement joins TRBV28 to TRBJ2-3; 9 bases map to TRBD2. Germline loops: CDR1 MDHEN, CDR2 SYDVKM. The CDR3 is 16 residues long. J lost 1 base, V lost 5 bases, and 7 bases had no gene match. CDR3 sequence: CASSPARGGGTDTQYF. The CDR3 DNA reads as TGTGCCAGCAGTCCCGCTCGCGGGGGGGGCACAGATACGCAGTATTTT.

This clone occurred once. The chain is built from TRBV9 and TRBJ2-3, with 7 nucleotides matching TRBD2. The CDR3 length is 17 residues. Germline CDR1 SGDLS, CDR2 YYNGEE. Trimming at V came to 4 bases and at J to 2 bases, leaving 13 bases not matched to a gene. This chain's CDR3 is CASSPESGEQFTDTQYF. The CDR3 nucleotides read TGTGCCAGCAGCCCCGAGAGCGGGGAGCAGTTCACAGATACGCAGTATTTT.

J is TRBJ2-7 and V is TRBV11-2, with 7 bases matching TRBD1. The J segment lost 4 bases and the V segment lost 5 bases, leaving 2 bases of the junction unmatched. The CDR3 totals 12 residues. Germline V gene data show CDR1 as SGHAT and CDR2 as FQNNGV. CDR3 in amino acids: CASSPGGYEQYV. The CDR3, as DNA: TGTGCCAGCAGCCCAGGGGGTTACGAGCAGTACGTC.

The CDR3 spells CASSARTDNNSPLHF. Here the CDR3 DNA reads TGTGCCAGCAGTGCGCGGACAGATAATAATTCACCCCTCCACTTT. The gene calls are TRBV27 and TRBJ1-6; D may be TRBD1 (6 bases). The CDR3 contains 15 residues. V was cut by 5 bases and J by 5 bases, with 13 bases left in between. CDR1 and CDR2 (germline): MNHEY, SMNVEV (reference sequence).

The rearrangement uses TRBV28 and TRBJ2-1; 8 nucleotides line up with TRBD2. The germline CDR1 and CDR2 sequences are MDHEN and SYDVKM. V was clipped by 1 base and J by 4 bases; unmatched bases: 6. This CDR3 is built from 16 residues. Here the CDR3 DNA reads TGTGCCAGCAGTTTATATGGGACTAGAGGATACAATGAGCAGTTCTTC. It specifies CASSLYGTRGYNEQFF.

V gene TRBV28 combines with J gene TRBJ1-5, with TRBD1 identical over 9 bases. J gave up 2 bases and V 8 bases, and 4 bases lay outside the gene matches. Germline CDR1 is MDHEN and CDR2 is SYDVKM. The CDR3 is 14 amino acids. DNA of the CDR3: TGTGCCAGCGTAACAGGGGGCGGCAATCAGCCCCAGCATTTT. Translation: CASVTGGGNQPQHF.